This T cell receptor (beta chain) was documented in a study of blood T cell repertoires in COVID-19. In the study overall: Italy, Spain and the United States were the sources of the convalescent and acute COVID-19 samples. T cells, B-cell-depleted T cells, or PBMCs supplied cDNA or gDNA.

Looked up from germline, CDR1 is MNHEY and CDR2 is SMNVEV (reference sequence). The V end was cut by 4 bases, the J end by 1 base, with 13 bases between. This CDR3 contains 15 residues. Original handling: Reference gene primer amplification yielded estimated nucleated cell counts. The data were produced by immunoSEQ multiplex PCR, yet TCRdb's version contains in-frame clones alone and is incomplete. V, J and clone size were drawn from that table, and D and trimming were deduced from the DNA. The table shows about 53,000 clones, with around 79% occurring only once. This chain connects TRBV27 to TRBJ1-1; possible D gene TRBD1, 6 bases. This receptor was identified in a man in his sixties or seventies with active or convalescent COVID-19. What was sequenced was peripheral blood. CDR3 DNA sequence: TGTGCCAGCAGTTCCCAAGGACAGCCGAACACTGAAGCTTTCTTT. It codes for CASSSQGQPNTEAFF.